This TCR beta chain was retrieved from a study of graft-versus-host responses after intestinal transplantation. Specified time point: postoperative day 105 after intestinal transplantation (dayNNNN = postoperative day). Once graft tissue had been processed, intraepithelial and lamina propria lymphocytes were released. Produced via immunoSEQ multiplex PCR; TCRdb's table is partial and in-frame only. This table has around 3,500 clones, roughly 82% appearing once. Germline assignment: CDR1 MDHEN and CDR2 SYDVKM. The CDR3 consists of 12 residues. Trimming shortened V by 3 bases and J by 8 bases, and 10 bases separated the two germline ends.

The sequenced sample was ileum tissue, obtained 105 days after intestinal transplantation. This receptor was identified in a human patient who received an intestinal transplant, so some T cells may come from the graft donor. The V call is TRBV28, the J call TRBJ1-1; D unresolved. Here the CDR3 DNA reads TGTGCCAGCAGTTTTATCGGTACAGAAGCTTTCTTT. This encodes CASSFIGTEAFF. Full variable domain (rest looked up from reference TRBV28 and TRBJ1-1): DVKVTQSSRYLVKRTGEKVFLECVQDMDHENMFWYRQDPGLGLRLIYFSYDVKMKEKGDIPEGYSVSREKKERFSLILESASTNQTSMYLCASSFIGTEAFFGQGTRLTVV.